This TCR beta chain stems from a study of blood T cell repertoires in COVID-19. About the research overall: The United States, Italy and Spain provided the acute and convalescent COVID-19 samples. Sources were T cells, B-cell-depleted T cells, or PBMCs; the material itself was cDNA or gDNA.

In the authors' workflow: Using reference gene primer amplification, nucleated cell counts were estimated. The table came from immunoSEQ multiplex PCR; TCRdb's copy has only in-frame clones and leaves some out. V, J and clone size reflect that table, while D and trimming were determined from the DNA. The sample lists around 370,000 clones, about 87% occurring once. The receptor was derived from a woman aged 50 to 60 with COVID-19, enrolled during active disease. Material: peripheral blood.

CDR3 nucleotides: TGTGCCACCTCGCATTGGGAGCGGGATTACTACGAGCAGTACTTC. Amino acid sequence: CATSHWERDYYEQYF. The chain joins TRBV19 to TRBJ2-7; the match to TRBD2 covers 7 bases. Germline V lookup: CDR1 LNHDA, CDR2 SQIVND (reference sequence). The CDR3 has 15 residues. Germline trimming cut 10 bases from V and 3 bases from J; bases unmatched to any gene: 15.